A selection of T cell receptor beta chains follows, all from one sample in a study of response to subunit inactivated influenza vaccine. TCRdb re-called the RT-PCR reads through MiXCR, storing one row per CDR3 protein. The profile covers fewer than 600,000 distinct CDR3 sequences, with roughly 7.9% appearing a single time and under 15% taken by the ten largest. The sequenced sample was PBMCs from blood, obtained roughly 24 months after vaccination. The receptors stem from a man aged 45 to 75 who received an inactivated influenza vaccine. Each CDR3 is given with its conserved first and last residue. D genes are given only for firm matches. Not all rows give a size; the values are once, few, many and, for expanded clones, a class.

J: TRBJ2-3
D: TRBD2
length: 16
size: few
V: TRBV2
DNA: TGTGCCAGCAGTTGGACTAGCGGGCCAGCCACAGATACGCAGTATTTT
CDR3: CASSWTSGPATDTQYF

J: TRBJ2-2
D: NA
length: 12
size: NA
V: TRBV15
DNA: TGTGCCACCAGCAGGGAAATCGGGGAGCTGTTTTTT
CDR3: CATSREIGELFF

J: TRBJ1-6
D: NA
length: 16
size: many
V: TRBV7-6
DNA: TGTGCCAGCAGCCCGCTGCCCAGGGGTGGAAATTCACCCCTCCACTTT
CDR3: CASSPLPRGGNSPLHF

J: TRBJ1-1
D: NA
length: 11
size: NA
V: TRBV5-1
DNA: TGCGCCAGCAGGAGGGGGACTGAAGCTTTCTTT
CDR3: CASRRGTEAFF

J: TRBJ2-1
D: NA
length: 15
size: many
V: TRBV12-3/TRBV12-4
DNA: TGTGCCAGCAGTCCACACAGGAGCTCCTACAATGAGCAGTTCTTC
CDR3: CASSPHRSSYNEQFF

J: TRBJ2-7
D: NA
length: 13
size: many
V: TRBV18
DNA: TGTGCCAGCTCACCCCGGGGTAGCGACGAGCAGTACTTC
CDR3: CASSPRGSDEQYF

J: TRBJ2-3
D: TRBD2
length: 13
size: NA
V: TRBV11-2
DNA: TGTGCCAGCAGTCCTGCCGGGGGGGATACGCAGTATTTT
CDR3: CASSPAGGDTQYF

J: TRBJ2-5
D: TRBD1
length: 15
size: NA
V: TRBV2
DNA: TGTGCCAGCAGTCCGGGACAGGGATGGCAAGAGACCCAGTACTTC
CDR3: CASSPGQGWQETQYF

J: TRBJ2-7
D: TRBD2
length: 16
size: NA
V: TRBV7-9
DNA: TGTGCCAGCAGTGGCGTGCTAGCGGGGGGATCCTACGAGCAGTACTTC
CDR3: CASSGVLAGGSYEQYF

J: TRBJ1-2
D: TRBD1
length: 13
size: NA
V: TRBV12-3/TRBV12-4
DNA: TGTGCCAGCAGTCGACAGGGAGTGGATGGCTACACCTTC
CDR3: CASSRQGVDGYTF

J: TRBJ2-2
D: TRBD2
length: 16
size: NA
V: TRBV7-2
DNA: TGTGCCAGCAGCGTGACTAGCGGGGGGAACACCGGGGAGCTGTTTTTT
CDR3: CASSVTSGGNTGELFF